This entry lists 30 T cell receptor beta chains sequenced from one sample in a study of T-cell memory formation after mild COVID-19. TCRdb ran MiXCR on the 5' RACE reads and lists one entry per CDR3 protein. The data contain under 600,000 distinct CDR3 sequences, roughly 22% of them singletons. The sample was PBMCs or a T cell subset sorted from them (not recorded which). All receptors derive from an adult woman who had mild COVID-19 (a few samples of this study predate the infection). Cell type and time point are not known.

This clonotype has only a few counts. The chain joins TRBV4-2 to TRBJ2-2; D not certain. The CDR3 is 16 amino acids. Between the trimmed V and J ends, which lost 0 bases and 2 bases, there was a span of 10 bases. In germline, CDR1 is LGHNA, CDR2 YNFKEQ. The CDR3 sequence: CASSQDWAPNTGELFF. The CDR3 DNA reads as TGTGCCAGCAGCCAAGATTGGGCCCCCAACACCGGGGAGCTGTTTTTT.

The genes are TRBV5-1 and TRBJ1-1; a weak D match, TRBD1 (5 bases). Trimming left V 4 bases short and J 1 base short, with 14 bases between. The germline V gene encodes CDR1 SGHRS and CDR2 YFSETQ. This CDR3 has 15 residues. The CDR3 DNA is TGCGCCAGCAGCCCCAAAGGGGACCCGAACACTGAAGCTTTCTTT. Translated: CASSPKGDPNTEAFF.

This clonotype has just a few counts. The CDR3 bases are TGCAGCGTTTACGGGACAGGGGTCCACGAGCAGTACTTC. Amino acid sequence: CSVYGTGVHEQYF. The chain combines TRBV29-1 with TRBJ2-7, with TRBD1 matching 10 bases. Germline V CDR1 and CDR2: SQVTM, ANQGSEA. CDR3 length: 13 amino acids. V was clipped by 5 bases and J by 5 bases; unmatched bases: 6.

This clonotype was detected a few times. The rearrangement uses TRBV7-9 and TRBJ2-3; 12 bases are shared with TRBD2. The germline V gene has CDR1 SEHNR and CDR2 FQNEAQ (reference sequence). The CDR3 has 16 residues. J gave up 9 bases and V 1 base, and 8 bases lay outside the gene matches. The CDR3 is CASSLGRRLAGDTQYF. CDR3 sequence (DNA): TGTGCCAGCAGCTTAGGAAGGCGACTAGCGGGAGACACGCAGTATTTT.

This chain joins TRBV7-9 and TRBJ1-1; tentative D call: TRBD1 (5 bases). The germline gives CDR1 SEHNR, CDR2 FQNEAQ (reference sequence). The ends were cut back, 6 bases at V and 4 bases at J, with 18 bases in the middle. This CDR3 contains 15 residues. CDR3 nucleotide sequence: TGTGCCAGCAGGGGTCTGAGGGGAGGAGGCACTGAAGCTTTCTTT. Its translation is CASRGLRGGGTEAFF. Complete variable domain (other parts from reference TRBV7-9 and TRBJ1-1): DTGVSQNPRHKITKRGQNVTFRCDPISEHNRLYWYRQTLGQGPEFLTYFQNEAQLEKSRLLSDRFSAERPKGSFSTLEIQRTEQGDSAMYLCASRGLRGGGTEAFFGQGTRLTVV.

The chain links TRBV3-1 to TRBJ2-5; 8 nucleotides match TRBD1. Germline loops: CDR1 LGHDT, CDR2 YNNKEL (reference sequence). Trimming cost V 4 bases and J 7 bases; bases outside gene matches: 5. The CDR3 runs to 13 residues. The chain's CDR3 is CASSPGQATTQYF. The CDR3 coding sequence is TGTGCCAGCAGCCCGGGACAGGCTACGACCCAGTACTTC.

This chain uses TRBV10-3 with TRBJ1-1, with 8 nucleotides matching TRBD1. The CDR3 contains 17 residues. Germline CDR1 reads ENHRY; CDR2 reads SYGVKD. Trimming took 2 bases from V and 0 from J; bases not matched to a gene: 8. The CDR3 DNA sequence: TGTGCCATCAGTGAGGTGGGACAGGCGTTCATGAACACTGAAGCTTTCTTT. It specifies CAISEVGQAFMNTEAFF.

The rearrangement uses TRBV5-1 and TRBJ2-3; a weak D match, TRBD1 (6 bases). Trimming cost V 0 bases and J 2 bases, with 7 bases left between them. The length of the CDR3 is 14 residues. Germline V gene lookup returns CDR1 SGHRS and CDR2 YFSETQ. CDR3 residues: CASSLGTVTDTQYF. Written as DNA, the CDR3 is TGCGCCAGCAGCTTGGGGACAGTCACAGATACGCAGTATTTT.

This clonotype was seen more than once but under ten times. The V call is TRBV10-3, the J call TRBJ1-2; the D gene is possibly TRBD1 (5 bases). Germline V gene data show CDR1 as ENHRY and CDR2 as SYGVKD. The CDR3 runs to 14 residues. V was cut by 3 bases and J by 0 bases, with 8 bases left in between. CDR3 coding DNA: TGTGCCATCAGTGACAGGGCCTCTAACTATGGCTACACCTTC. This translates into CAISDRASNYGYTF.

This clonotype was seen more than once but under ten times. The V gene is TRBV4-2, the J gene TRBJ2-7; D not resolved. The V and J ends lost 0 bases and 7 bases respectively, with 10 bases between them. Germline V gene sequence: CDR1 LGHNA, CDR2 YNFKEQ. The CDR3 extends over 13 amino acids. CDR3 coding DNA: TGTGCCAGCAGCCAAGACGTAGCTTGGGAGCAGTACTTC. Protein sequence: CASSQDVAWEQYF.

The chain is built from TRBV12-3 or TRBV12-4 and TRBJ1-2; D is possibly TRBD1 (6 bases). Trimming stripped 6 bases from V and 1 base from J, with 9 bases between. CDR3 length: 13 residues. The CDR3 here is CASRGGRNYGYTF. CDR3 in DNA: TGTGCCAGCAGGGGGGGGCGTAACTATGGCTACACCTTC.

This chain links TRBV5-1 with TRBJ1-2; TRBD1 matches 10 bases. V lost 5 bases, J lost 8 bases, and 12 bases stayed unmatched. Germline CDR1 reads SGHRS; CDR2 reads YFSETQ. The CDR3 contains 15 residues. CDR3 in DNA: TGCGCCAGCAGACTCGCGGGACAGGGGTTAGAAGGCTACACCTTC. Translated, it gives CASRLAGQGLEGYTF.

The rearrangement links TRBV7-2 to TRBJ2-5, with a tentative D call TRBD2 (5 bases). With 5 bases removed from V and 4 bases from J, the gap between germline ends came to 14 bases. The CDR3 runs to 14 residues. Germline V gene sequence: CDR1 SGHTA, CDR2 FQGNSA. In DNA, the CDR3 is TGTGCCAGCAGCCACGGGTGGGAGAGAGAGACCCAGTACTTC. Amino acid sequence: CASSHGWERETQYF.

This clonotype was observed a few times. Here the CDR3 reads CASSPAGTTTDTQYF. The DNA of the CDR3 is TGTGCCAGCAGCCCGGCCGGGACTACCACAGATACGCAGTATTTT. V and J are TRBV7-2 and TRBJ2-3, with 7 bases fitting TRBD2. The V gene's germline CDR1 is SGHTA and CDR2 FQGNSA. The CDR3 loop spans 15 amino acids. V shed 5 bases, J shed 2 bases, and the junction held 7 bases outside the gene matches.

This rearrangement joins TRBV9 to TRBJ2-5, with a possible D match to TRBD2 (5 bases). The length of the CDR3 is 15 residues. Germline V CDR1 and CDR2: SGDLS, YYNGEE. V lost 0 bases, J lost 3 bases, and 12 bases lay in between. The CDR3 coding sequence is TGTGCCAGCAGCGTAGGCGTTCGGGGAAAAGAGACCCAGTACTTC. Translated: CASSVGVRGKETQYF. Based on the CDR3 plus reference TRBV9 and TRBJ2-5, the full variable domain is DSGVTQTPKHLITATGQRVTLRCSPRSGDLSVYWYQQSLDQGLQFLIQYYNGEERAKGNILERFSAQQFPDLHSELNLSSLELGDSALYFCASSVGVRGKETQYFGPGTRLLVL.

J is TRBJ1-1 and V is TRBV4-3, with D perhaps matching TRBD1 (5 bases). The CDR3 length is 15 residues. V was trimmed by 0 bases and J by 9 bases, leaving 17 bases between them. Germline assignment: CDR1 LGHNA and CDR2 YSLEER. The chain's CDR3 is CASSQEQDPRFKAFF. The DNA for the CDR3 is TGCGCCAGCAGCCAAGAACAGGATCCGAGGTTTAAAGCTTTCTTT.

The genes are TRBV7-2 and TRBJ1-2, with TRBD1 identical over 9 bases. Trimming cost V 5 bases and J 4 bases; bases outside gene matches: 5. Germline lookup yields CDR1 SGHTA and CDR2 FQGNSA. This CDR3 spans 14 amino acids. The chain's CDR3 is CASSLDRGTYGYTF. DNA of the CDR3: TGTGCCAGCAGCCTCGACAGGGGGACCTATGGCTACACCTTC.

The chain joins TRBV6-5 to TRBJ2-2; TRBD2 matches 11 bases. This CDR3 comprises 18 residues. The germline V gene has CDR1 MNHEY and CDR2 SVGAGI. Germline trimming cut 3 bases from V and 5 bases from J; bases unmatched to any gene: 11. CDR3 in DNA: TGTGCCAGCAGTTATAGGGGACTAGCGGAAGTGGGGACCGGGGAGCTGTTTTTT. Translated: CASSYRGLAEVGTGELFF.

This clonotype has only a few counts. The rearrangement links TRBV7-9 to TRBJ1-1; no clear D. V was cut by 5 bases and J by 3 bases, with 7 bases left in between. CDR1 and CDR2 from the germline V gene are SEHNR and FQNEAQ (reference sequence). This CDR3 spans 12 amino acids. Written as DNA, the CDR3 is TGTGCCAGCAGCCAAAGCGACACTGAAGCTTTCTTT. Protein: CASSQSDTEAFF. The variable domain in full, with the rest retrieved from reference TRBV7-9 and TRBJ1-1, is DTGVSQNPRHKITKRGQNVTFRCDPISEHNRLYWYRQTLGQGPEFLTYFQNEAQLEKSRLLSDRFSAERPKGSFSTLEIQRTEQGDSAMYLCASSQSDTEAFFGQGTRLTVV.

V and J are TRBV27 and TRBJ2-5; weak D call: TRBD2 (6 bases). The CDR3 extends over 15 amino acids. Per the germline V gene, CDR1 is MNHEY and CDR2 is SMNVEV (reference sequence). V dropped 3 bases and J dropped 1 base, with 12 bases sitting between them. CDR3 DNA: TGTGCCAGCAGTTTGTCGGGACTGATCCAAGAGACCCAGTACTTC. This sequence encodes CASSLSGLIQETQYF.

This CDR3 is CATSREWRGGYNEQFF. In nucleotides, the CDR3 is TGTGCCACCAGCAGAGAATGGAGGGGCGGATACAATGAGCAGTTCTTC. V and J are TRBV15 and TRBJ2-1; tentatively, D is TRBD2 (6 bases). Germline CDR1 is LNHNV and CDR2 is YYDKDF (reference sequence). The CDR3 spans 16 residues. V shed 0 bases and J shed 4 bases, with 13 bases lying between them.

This clonotype appeared many times. The V gene is TRBV5-1, the J gene TRBJ2-3, with D maybe TRBD2 (6 bases). V lost 7 bases and J lost 2, with 8 bases in between. The germline V gene has CDR1 SGHRS and CDR2 YFSETQ. The CDR3 runs to 12 residues. CDR3 nucleotide sequence: TGCGCCAGCGCTAGCGACACAGATACGCAGTATTTT. Translated, it gives CASASDTDTQYF.

This chain joins TRBV5-1 and TRBJ2-6; D is possibly TRBD1 (6 bases). Germline lookup yields CDR1 SGHRS and CDR2 YFSETQ. The CDR3 is 17 residues long. V lost 3 bases to trimming and J lost 0 bases, with 13 bases between them. The CDR3 loop is CASSSTAGVSGANVLTF. In DNA, the CDR3 is TGCGCCAGCAGCTCGACAGCAGGGGTCTCTGGGGCCAACGTCCTGACTTTC.

J is TRBJ2-2 and V is TRBV4-3, with TRBD2 matching over 10 bases. There are 18 residues in the CDR3. From germline, CDR1 is LGHNA and CDR2 YSLEER. Trimming cost V 1 base and J 5 bases; bases outside gene matches: 10. The CDR3 here is CASSQVLRAGGGTGELFF. The CDR3 coding sequence is TGCGCCAGCAGCCAAGTGTTGCGAGCGGGAGGGGGTACCGGGGAGCTGTTTTTT.

This clonotype was counted between two and nine times. V and J are TRBV12-3 or TRBV12-4 and TRBJ1-6, with a weak D call TRBD1 (6 bases). Trimming removed 4 bases from V and 8 bases from J, with 12 bases in between. The CDR3 is 14 residues long. The CDR3 DNA is TGTGCCAGCAGTTCGGTCAGGGGAGATTCACCCCTCCACTTT. This encodes CASSSVRGDSPLHF.

The chain joins TRBV25-1 to TRBJ2-3; 12 nucleotides match TRBD2. The CDR3 runs 18 residues. With 2 bases clipped from V and 0 bases from J, the junction kept 6 bases outside the gene matches. The germline V gene encodes CDR1 MGHDK and CDR2 SYGVNS. The CDR3 sequence: CASSEGLAGRTSTDTQYF. For the CDR3, the DNA is TGTGCCAGCAGTGAAGGACTAGCGGGGAGAACTAGCACAGATACGCAGTATTTT.

This clonotype came up a few times. The gene calls are TRBV9 and TRBJ2-1, with 7 bases matching TRBD1. Germline CDR1 SGDLS, CDR2 YYNGEE. The CDR3 has 15 amino acids. The V segment lost 0 bases and the J segment 9 bases; nucleotides outside the gene matches: 9. CDR3 amino acids: CASSVGGGAEPEQFF. CDR3 in DNA: TGTGCCAGCAGCGTAGGAGGGGGCGCGGAACCTGAGCAGTTCTTC.

This clonotype was detected only a few times. The chain uses TRBV18 and TRBJ2-3; no definite D call. The V end was cut by 0 bases, the J end by 1 base, with 5 bases between. CDR1 KGHSH and CDR2 LQKENI come from the germline V gene. This CDR3 comprises 14 residues. In nucleotides, the CDR3 is TGTGCCAGCTCACCACCGTTGCGCACAGATACGCAGTATTTT. This gives the protein CASSPPLRTDTQYF.

This clonotype was seen only once. The CDR3 protein is CAISEKTVPGDEQYF. CDR3 nucleotide sequence: TGTGCCATCAGTGAGAAAACGGTCCCTGGGGACGAGCAGTACTTC. The genes are TRBV10-3 and TRBJ2-7; the D is unclear. Per germline, CDR1 ENHRY and CDR2 SYGVKD. CDR3 length equals 15 residues. V lost 2 bases and J 5 bases, leaving 16 bases between the germline ends.

This chain connects TRBV3-1 to TRBJ1-1; D may be TRBD1 (6 bases). Germline values: CDR1 LGHDT, CDR2 YNNKEL (reference sequence). The CDR3 has 16 amino acids. Trimming pared 1 base from V and 0 bases from J, leaving 12 bases between. The CDR3 here is CASSQGLGALNTEAFF. The CDR3, as DNA: TGTGCCAGCAGCCAAGGATTGGGGGCCCTGAACACTGAAGCTTTCTTT.